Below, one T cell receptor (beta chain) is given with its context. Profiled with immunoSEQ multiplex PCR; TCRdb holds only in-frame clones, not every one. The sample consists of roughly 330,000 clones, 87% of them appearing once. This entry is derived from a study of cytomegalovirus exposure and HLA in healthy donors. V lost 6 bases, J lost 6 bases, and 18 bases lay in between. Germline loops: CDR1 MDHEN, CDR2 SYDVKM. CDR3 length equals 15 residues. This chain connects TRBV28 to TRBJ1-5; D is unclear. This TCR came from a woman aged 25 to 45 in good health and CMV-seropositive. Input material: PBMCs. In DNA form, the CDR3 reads TGTGCCAGCAGAACTGACGGTGCGTCTCCTCAGCCCCAGCATTTT. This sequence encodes CASRTDGASPQPQHF. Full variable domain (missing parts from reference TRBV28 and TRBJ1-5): DVKVTQSSRYLVKRTGEKVFLECVQDMDHENMFWYRQDPGLGLRLIYFSYDVKMKEKGDIPEGYSVSREKKERFSLILESASTNQTSMYLCASRTDGASPQPQHFGDGTRLSIL.